This T cell receptor (beta chain) stems from a study of blood T cell repertoires in COVID-19. For the study at large: Researchers got acute and convalescent COVID-19 samples from the United States, Italy and Spain. T cells, B-cell-depleted T cells, or PBMCs supplied cDNA or gDNA.

The V and J ends lost 6 bases and 0 bases, in that order; junction bases with no gene match: 13. The germline V gene encodes CDR1 SGHTA and CDR2 FQGTGA. The CDR3 loop spans 18 amino acids. Authors' analysis steps: Amplification of reference gene primers was used by the study to estimate nucleated cell counts. The table came from immunoSEQ multiplex PCR; TCRdb's copy has only in-frame clones and leaves some out. That table gives V, J and clone size, and the DNA gave D and trimming. In the table there are 150,000 to 200,000 clones, around nine tenths of which are singletons. The gene calls are TRBV7-3 and TRBJ2-3; 9 bases match TRBD2. The specimen sequenced was peripheral blood. This sequence originates from a man aged 55-75 years with active or convalescent COVID-19. The CDR3 DNA follows: TGTGCCAGCAGGCCGTCAGCGGGGGGTTACCCTAGCACAGATACGCAGTATTTT. Its translation: CASRPSAGGYPSTDTQYF.